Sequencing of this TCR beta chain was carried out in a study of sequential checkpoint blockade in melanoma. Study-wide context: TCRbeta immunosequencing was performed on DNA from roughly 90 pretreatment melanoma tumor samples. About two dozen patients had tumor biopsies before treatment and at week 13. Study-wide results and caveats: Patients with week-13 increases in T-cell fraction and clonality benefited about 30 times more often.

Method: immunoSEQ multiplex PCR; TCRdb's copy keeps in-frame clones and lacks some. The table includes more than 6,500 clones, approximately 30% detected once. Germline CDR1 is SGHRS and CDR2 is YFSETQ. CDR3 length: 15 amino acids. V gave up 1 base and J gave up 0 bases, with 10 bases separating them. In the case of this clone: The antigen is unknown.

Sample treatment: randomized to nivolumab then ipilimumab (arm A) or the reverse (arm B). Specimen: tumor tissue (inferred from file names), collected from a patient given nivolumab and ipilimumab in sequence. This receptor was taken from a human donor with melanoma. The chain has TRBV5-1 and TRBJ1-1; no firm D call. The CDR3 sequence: CASSLSGAMNTEAFF. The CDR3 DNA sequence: TGCGCCAGCAGCTTGTCCGGAGCGATGAACACTGAAGCTTTCTTT.